The 28 T cell receptor beta chains given below trace back to one sample, sequenced in a study of CD8+ T cells in alopecia areata. Extracted from the samples, RNA was reverse transcribed into cDNA to serve as the sequencing template. Using immunoSEQ multiplex PCR, the repertoire was profiled, and TCRdb retains in-frame clones only, with some absent. The sample gives fewer than 3,000 clones, none seen only once, and the top ten clones hold just under 40%. Sequencing was done on a sample of lesional skin. These receptors all stem from a C3H/HeJ mouse with alopecia areata. Strain MHC haplotype: H2-k.

This clone was seen repeatedly, ten times or more. Gene names follow the mouse nomenclature. The read terminates 4 residues before the CDR3 end, so the remaining end is supplied by the germline J gene. The chain carries TRBV13-3 and TRBJ2-5; 8 positions match TRBD1. This CDR3 spans 14 amino acids. Germline CDR1 reads NNHDY; CDR2 reads SYVADS. The sequenced part of the CDR3 DNA is TGTGCCAGCAGGACAGGGGCCGGGGGAGAC. Protein: CASRTGAGGD. The entire CDR3 sequence reads CASRTGAGGDTQYF.

By proportion, this clone is medium-sized. Genes and germline come from the mouse. The read falls 4 residues short of the CDR3 end, and the missing part is taken from the germline J gene. V and J are TRBV13-3 and TRBJ2-3; TRBD2 matches 8 bases. The length of the CDR3 is 15 residues. V gave up 5 bases and J gave up 0 bases; unmatched junction bases: 5. Germline assignment: CDR1 NNHDY and CDR2 SYVADS. The CDR3 is CASSPTGGSAETLYF. Incomplete CDR3 DNA: TGTGCCAGCAGCCCCACTGGGGGCAGTGCAGAA.

Only a few counts were recorded for this clone. An end of the junction does not agree with germline; a read error may underlie this. Each gene name is a mouse one. Read sequence stops 4 residues before the CDR3 end, and the germline J gene provides the missing end. The chain recombines TRBV13-1 with TRBJ2-7, with a tentative D call TRBD2 (7 bases). This CDR3 is 17 amino acids long. Germline CDR1 reads NSHNY; CDR2 reads SYGAGN. The sequenced CDR3 bases are TGTGCTAGCAGTAGAGGGCCCGGGGGGCCGAGCTCCTAT. It codes for CASSRGPGGPSSY. The full-length CDR3 reads as CASSRGPGGPSSYEQYF.

This clone occurred many times. Each gene name is a mouse one. The sequence runs out 4 residues before the end of the CDR3; the remainder is reconstructed from the germline J gene. This chain connects TRBV13-1 to TRBJ1-1, with TRBD1 identical over 9 bases. Trimming at V came to 0 bases and at J to 1 base, leaving 1 base not matched to a gene. CDR3 length: 15 residues. The germline gives CDR1 NSHNY, CDR2 SYGAGN. The DNA read from the CDR3 is TGTGCCAGCAGTGATGCACAGGGGGCGAACACA. Translated: CASSDAQGANT. The full CDR3 sequence reads CASSDAQGANTEVFF.

Ten or more counts support this clone. All gene names here are mouse names. With the read ending 4 residues before the CDR3 end, the germline J gene is used to fill in that end. This chain connects TRBV13-3 to TRBJ1-2; possible D gene TRBD1, 6 bases. V lost 3 bases, J lost 4 bases, and 10 bases lay in between. The CDR3 runs to 13 residues. From germline, CDR1 is NNHDY and CDR2 SYVADS. CDR3 in amino acids: CASSAGVGSDYTF. Partial CDR3 DNA: TGTGCCAGCAGTGCAGGGGTTGGCTCC.

About this clone: A far larger clone differs by one base, so this is likely a read error. The genes are named according to mouse. Read data end 4 residues before the CDR3 end; the end is taken from the germline J gene. The V and J genes are TRBV16 and TRBJ1-4, with a weak D call TRBD1 (6 bases). This CDR3 contains 17 residues. Per the germline V gene, CDR1 is SGHSA and CDR2 is FRNQAP. V gave up 0 bases and J gave up 1 base, with 12 bases separating them. CDR3 DNA, as far as it was read: TGTGCAAGCAGCTTAGATGGGACACCTAGTTCCAACGAA. It specifies CASSLDGTPSSNE. The CDR3 in full is CASSLDGTPSSNERLFF.

There are many counts of this clone. Mouse names are used for the genes. The CDR3 extends 4 residues past the end of the read, so its final part is completed from the germline J gene. This chain links TRBV13-1 with TRBJ2-4; 8 bases fit TRBD1. The CDR3 spans 15 residues. Germline loops: CDR1 NSHNY, CDR2 SYGAGN. CDR3 in amino acids: CASSDAIQGENTLYF. CDR3 DNA, as far as it was read: TGTGCCAGCAGTGATGCAATACAGGGGGAAAAC.

This clone has just a few counts. The protein TCRdb lists differs from the translation of the DNA at residue 9; the protein given here is translated from the DNA itself. A far bigger clonotype differs at one base, so this is likely a read error. Mouse names are used for the genes. Read coverage stops 3 residues before the CDR3 terminus; the germline J gene supplies the remainder. The chain couples TRBV13-3 to TRBJ1-3; D gene unclear. Germline values: CDR1 NNHDY, CDR2 SYVADS. The CDR3 runs to 12 residues. The CDR3 loop is CASSDRQNPLYF. The part of the CDR3 DNA that was read is TGTGCCAGCAGTGATAGACAAAATCCG.

This clone has more than one count but fewer than ten. Here the gene names and germline are mouse. Sequencing ends 4 residues short of the CDR3 end; the germline J gene provides the rest. The chain is built from TRBV13-1 and TRBJ2-3, with a possible D match to TRBD2 (5 bases). The length of the CDR3 is 13 residues. CDR1 and CDR2 (germline): NSHNY, SYGAGN. V was trimmed by 2 bases and J by 1 base, leaving 5 bases between them. The CDR3 region is CASSDWGAETLYF. CDR3 DNA (partial): TGTGCCAGCAGTGACTGGGGTGCAGAA.

This clone was detected ten times or more. The listed genes are named as in mouse. The CDR3 end falls 4 residues outside the read, so it is completed with the germline J gene. The J gene is TRBJ2-4, the V gene TRBV29, with D tentatively TRBD1 (6 bases). Deletions cut 4 bases from V and 0 bases from J, with 11 bases between. Germline values: CDR1 MSHET, CDR2 SYDVDS. The CDR3 length is 15 residues. The CDR3 protein is CASSSSGHSQNTLYF. Partial CDR3 DNA: TGTGCTAGCAGTTCCTCGGGACATAGTCAAAAC.

This clone is labeled as medium-sized. Genes and germline come from the mouse. The CDR3 end is not reached by the read, which stops 4 residues before it; the germline J gene fills it in. The chain is built from TRBV19 and TRBJ1-4; the D gene is possibly TRBD1 (6 bases). The CDR3 spans 15 residues. The V gene lost 1 base and the J gene lost 2 bases, with 9 bases spanning the gap. Germline loops: CDR1 FNHDT, CDR2 SITEND (reference sequence). CDR3 sequence: CASSILDRSNERLFF. The CDR3 DNA, read in part, is TGTGCCAGCAGTATACTAGACAGGTCCAACGAA. Based on the CDR3 plus reference TRBV19 and TRBJ1-4, the full variable domain is GGIITQTPKFLIGQEGQKLTLKCQQNFNHDTMYWYRQDSGKGLRLIYYSITENDLQKGDLSEGYDASREKKSSFSLTVTSAQKNEMAVFLCASSILDRSNERLFFGHGTKLSVL.

This clone has at least ten counts. Gene and germline names: mouse. The CDR3 end lies 4 residues beyond the end of the read and is filled in from the germline J gene. The chain links TRBV13-2 to TRBJ1-4; D possibly corresponds to TRBD1 (5 bases). The germline gives CDR1 NNHNN, CDR2 SYGAGS (reference sequence). V was shortened by 3 bases and J by 0 bases, with 6 bases between the two germline ends. The CDR3 contains 14 residues. CDR3 residues: CASGGTISNERLFF. The covered CDR3 bases are TGTGCCAGCGGTGGGACAATTTCCAACGAA.

This clone is categorized as large. Each gene name is a mouse one. The read gets to within 4 residues of the CDR3 end, and the germline J gene fills in the rest. This same CDR3 is encoded by further DNA sequences in the sample. V is TRBV31 and J is TRBJ2-1; 12 bases are a match to TRBD2. This CDR3 has 16 residues. V lost 3 bases and J lost 1; bases outside the gene matches: 4. Germline lookup yields CDR1 GKSSPN and CDR2 SITVG. CDR3 bases read: TGTGCCTGGAGATCCGGGACTGGGGGGAACTATGCT. Translation: CAWRSGTGGNYA. The whole CDR3 reads CAWRSGTGGNYAEQFF.

This clone showed up many times. Mouse gene names apply. Sequencing ends 4 residues short of the CDR3 end; the germline J gene provides the rest. This chain uses TRBV13-1 with TRBJ2-1, with D possibly TRBD1 on 5 matching bases. Germline assignment: CDR1 NSHNY and CDR2 SYGAGN. This CDR3 spans 11 amino acids. The sequenced part of the CDR3 DNA is TGTGCCAGCAGCAGGACAGCT. Its protein product is CASSRTA. The entire CDR3 sequence reads CASSRTAEQFF.

This clone has only a few counts. The germline and genes are mouse ones. The read finishes 4 residues shy of the CDR3 end, and the germline J gene is used to complete it. V and J are TRBV13-2 and TRBJ2-2; D perhaps matches TRBD1 (6 bases). V was clipped by 2 bases and J by 4 bases, with 12 bases between them. CDR3 length: 15 residues. Germline CDR1 NNHNN, CDR2 SYGAGS (reference sequence). CDR3 bases read: TGTGCCAGCGGTGAAGGGGGTAGGAGCACCGGG. Translated: CASGEGGRSTG. In full, the CDR3 reads CASGEGGRSTGQLYF.

This clone was detected many times. Mouse gene names and germline throughout. The CDR3 goes on 4 residues after the read ends, and that part is filled in from the germline J gene. V usage is TRBV13-3 and J usage is TRBJ2-5; 10 bases map to TRBD2. CDR1 is NNHDY, CDR2 SYVADS, per germline. The CDR3 length is 15 residues. CDR3 region: CASRSRDWGRDTQYF. The sequenced CDR3 bases are TGTGCCAGCAGGTCCCGGGACTGGGGAAGGGAC.

As to this clone: Germline and junction disagree at one end, which may indicate a read error. Gene names are mouse gene names. The read ends 4 residues before the CDR3 terminus; that terminus is restored from the germline J gene. The rearrangement joins TRBV13-3 to TRBJ1-2; maybe TRBD1 (6 bases). The CDR3 loop spans 14 amino acids. Germline lookup yields CDR1 NNHDY and CDR2 SYVADS. CDR3 DNA (partial): TGCGCCAGCAGTGGTGGACTGGGGGGGCGC. Translating gives CASSGGLGGR. The full CDR3 sequence reads CASSGGLGGRDYTF.

This clone came up many times. Gene names refer to mouse genes. The CDR3 end is not reached by the read, which stops 4 residues before it; the germline J gene fills it in. The chain has TRBV19 and TRBJ1-1; 7 nucleotides agree with TRBD1. Looked up from germline, CDR1 is FNHDT and CDR2 is SITEND (reference sequence). CDR3 length: 16 residues. Trimming at V came to 1 base and at J to 0 bases, leaving 6 bases not matched to a gene. CDR3 DNA (partial): TGTGCCAGCAGTATACCCTCGGGACAGTCAAACACA. This encodes CASSIPSGQSNT. The CDR3 as a whole reads CASSIPSGQSNTEVFF. The variable domain in full, completed from reference TRBV19 and TRBJ1-1, reads GGIITQTPKFLIGQEGQKLTLKCQQNFNHDTMYWYRQDSGKGLRLIYYSITENDLQKGDLSEGYDASREKKSSFSLTVTSAQKNEMAVFLCASSIPSGQSNTEVFFGKGTRLTVV.

There are many counts of this clone. Gene names refer to mouse genes. The read halts 4 residues ahead of the CDR3 end, with the missing end drawn from the germline J gene. This chain links TRBV17 with TRBJ2-3; TRBD2 agrees at 9 bases. Germline CDR1 reads MNHDT; CDR2 reads YYDKIL. The CDR3 covers 14 residues. CDR3 DNA, as far as it was read: TGTGCTAGCAGTACCGCTGGGGGGGAAGAA. Translating gives CASSTAGGEE. Given in full, the CDR3 is CASSTAGGEETLYF.

This clone was detected ten times or more. The genes are named according to mouse. The CDR3 end falls 4 residues outside the read, so it is completed with the germline J gene. The chain recombines TRBV13-1 with TRBJ2-7; 10 nucleotides match TRBD2. The CDR3 consists of 14 residues. Germline V gives CDR1 NSHNY, CDR2 SYGAGN. The CDR3 DNA, read in part, is TGTGCCAGCAGTCGACTGGGGGGTCTATAT. It codes for CASSRLGGLY. The complete CDR3 sequence is CASSRLGGLYEQYF.

With regard to this clone: Gene names refer to mouse genes. The read gets to within 4 residues of the CDR3 end, and the germline J gene fills in the rest. The rearrangement joins TRBV19 to TRBJ2-7, with a weak D call TRBD1 (7 bases). Trimming pared 4 bases from V and 3 bases from J, leaving 14 bases between. CDR3 length: 14 amino acids. Germline V gene sequence: CDR1 FNHDT, CDR2 SITEND (reference sequence). CDR3 bases read: TGTGCCAGCAGTCATCTCAGGGGGGACTAT. This encodes CASSHLRGDY. The CDR3 in its entirety is CASSHLRGDYEQYF.

This clone appeared many times. The gene names given are mouse names. This chain's CDR3 is CASSRWGGAPNERLFF. The part of the CDR3 DNA that was read is TGTGCTAGCAGTAGATGGGGGGGCGCGCCCAACGAA. V is TRBV17 and J is TRBJ1-4; D might be TRBD1 (6 bases). With the read ending 4 residues before the CDR3 end, the germline J gene is used to fill in that end. CDR1 is MNHDT, CDR2 YYDKIL, per germline. Trimming removed 2 bases from V and 3 bases from J, with 13 bases in between. There are 16 residues in the CDR3.

This clone was recorded at least ten times. Any gene name here is a mouse gene name. The read ends 4 residues early relative to the CDR3; the germline J gene fills the gap. This chain joins TRBV13-2 and TRBJ1-2; D possibly corresponds to TRBD1 (6 bases). This CDR3 region has 14 residues. Trimming took off 2 bases at V and 1 base at J, with 9 bases between the two ends. Germline loops: CDR1 NNHNN, CDR2 SYGAGS (reference sequence). The CDR3 loop is CASGEGDKNSDYTF. The sequenced CDR3 bases are TGTGCCAGCGGTGAAGGGGACAAAAACTCC.

This clone was counted at least ten times. The genes and germline here are from mouse. With the read ending 4 residues before the CDR3 end, the germline J gene is used to fill in that end. The genes are TRBV19 and TRBJ2-3; 7 positions match TRBD2. The germline CDR1 and CDR2 sequences are FNHDT and SITEND (reference sequence). This CDR3 is built from 14 residues. With V trimmed by 5 bases and J by 1 base, 4 bases remained unmatched. CDR3: CASRWGEGAETLYF. The DNA read from the CDR3 is TGTGCCAGCAGATGGGGGGAGGGTGCAGAA.

This clone was seen ten or more times. Gene names and germline match the mouse. The read comes to an end 4 residues before the CDR3 does, leaving the germline J gene to fill in the end. This chain links TRBV16 with TRBJ2-7, with 11 bases that match TRBD2. The CDR3 extends over 14 amino acids. Germline V gene lookup returns CDR1 SGHSA and CDR2 FRNQAP. CDR3 bases read: TGTGCAAGCAGCTTAGGGACTGGGGGGTAT. Its protein is CASSLGTGGY. The full-length CDR3 reads as CASSLGTGGYEQYF.

This clone was seen only a few times. The genes and germline here are from mouse. The sequenced fragment ends 4 residues before the CDR3 boundary, so the rest is inferred from the germline J gene. J is TRBJ1-4 and V is TRBV2; D gene uncertain. V was pared by 4 bases and J by 1 base, with 10 bases between. The CDR3 has 15 residues. Per the germline V gene, CDR1 is LGHNA and CDR2 is YSYQKL. The CDR3 loop is CASSPYRNSNERLFF. CDR3 bases read: TGTGCCAGCAGCCCCTACAGAAATTCCAACGAA.

This clone was seen many times. Mouse names are used for the genes. With the read ending 4 residues before the CDR3 end, the germline J gene is used to fill in that end. V gene TRBV19 combines with J gene TRBJ2-7; D gene ambiguous. Germline CDR1 and CDR2: FNHDT and SITEND (reference sequence). The CDR3 spans 12 residues. CDR3 DNA (partial): TGTGCCAGCAGCGACTTTTTTTAT. It codes for CASSDFFY. The whole CDR3 sequence is CASSDFFYEQYF.

This clone was seen repeatedly, ten times or more. Gene labels here are mouse ones. The read falls 4 residues short of the CDR3 end, and the missing part is taken from the germline J gene. This chain joins TRBV5 and TRBJ2-7; D possibly corresponds to TRBD1 (6 bases). Germline values: CDR1 LGHNA, CDR2 YNLKQL (reference sequence). The CDR3 is 14 residues long. The CDR3 sequence: CASSPTGPPYEQYF. The sequenced CDR3 bases are TGTGCCAGCAGCCCCACAGGGCCCCCTTAT.